Shown below are 16 T cell receptor beta chains from a single sample sequenced in a study. MiXCR, run by TCRdb on the RT-PCR reads, gives a single entry per CDR3 protein. The table has fewer than 800,000 distinct CDR3 sequences, about 14% seen once. Sequencing used memory CD4+ T cells from blood. These receptor sequences come from a female donor in good health, serving as a healthy control.

This clonotype has a count of ten or more. The rearrangement links TRBV18 to TRBJ2-3; TRBD1 matches at 10 bases. CDR3 size: 15 residues. V shed 2 bases, J shed 1 base, and the junction held 0 bases outside the gene matches. Germline V gene data show CDR1 as KGHSH and CDR2 as LQKENI. The CDR3 region is CASSPGTGGTDTQYF. The CDR3 DNA is TGTGCCAGCTCACCAGGGACAGGGGGCACAGATACGCAGTATTTT.

This clonotype appeared many times. The V gene is TRBV6-5, the J gene TRBJ2-7; 8 nucleotides line up with TRBD2. With V trimmed by 5 bases and J by 2 bases, 8 bases remained unmatched. Germline CDR1 MNHEY, CDR2 SVGAGI. The CDR3 is made up of 15 amino acids. This CDR3 is CASSTAGGFAYEQYF. The DNA for the CDR3 is TGTGCCAGCAGTACGGCGGGAGGCTTTGCCTACGAGCAGTACTTC.

This clonotype was seen a few times. V usage is TRBV6-2 or TRBV6-3 and J usage is TRBJ1-1, with no clear D. The V gene's germline CDR1 is MNHEY and CDR2 SVGEGT. Trimming left V 4 bases short and J 2 bases short, with 8 bases between. CDR3 length: 13 residues. The CDR3 is CASSSWGNTEAFF. The CDR3 coding sequence is TGTGCCAGCAGTTCATGGGGAAACACTGAAGCTTTCTTT.

The genes are TRBV24-1 and TRBJ1-2, with D perhaps TRBD1 (6 bases). The CDR3 is 16 amino acids. CDR1 is KGHDR, CDR2 SFDVKD, per germline. V was trimmed by 3 bases and J by 4 bases, leaving 17 bases between them. The CDR3 reads CATSDPKQGLGYGYTF. The CDR3 DNA follows: TGTGCCACCAGTGATCCCAAACAGGGACTGGGCTATGGCTACACCTTC.

J is TRBJ2-2 and V is TRBV7-2, with D perhaps matching TRBD1 or TRBD2 (6 bases each). This CDR3 comprises 17 residues. V lost 6 bases to trimming and J lost 4 bases, with 21 bases between them. Germline V gene sequence: CDR1 SGHTA, CDR2 FQGNSA. The CDR3: CASSPSAWGASTGELFF. The CDR3 DNA follows: TGTGCCAGCAGTCCGAGCGCTTGGGGGGCGAGCACCGGGGAGCTGTTTTTT.

The chain is built from TRBV29-1 and TRBJ2-1; D perhaps matches TRBD1 (7 bases). V lost 5 bases and J lost 7, with 21 bases in between. Germline CDR1 is SQVTM and CDR2 is ANQGSEA. The CDR3 sequence is 15 residues long. In DNA form, the CDR3 reads TGCAGCGTTTCCAAGGGGGGACAGACAAGAAATGAGCAGTTCTTC. Its translation is CSVSKGGQTRNEQFF.

The chain recombines TRBV7-2 with TRBJ1-4; D gene ambiguous. This CDR3 region has 13 residues. In germline, CDR1 is SGHTA, CDR2 FQGNSA. Deletions cut 5 bases from V and 8 bases from J, with 12 bases between. As DNA, the CDR3 is TGTGCCAGCAGCCCCTCCCGTGGGGAAAAACTGTTTTTT. It specifies CASSPSRGEKLFF.

The V gene is TRBV20-1, the J gene TRBJ1-2; a weak D match, TRBD1 (5 bases). Trimming pared 6 bases from V and 7 bases from J, leaving 15 bases between. Germline lookup yields CDR1 DFQATT and CDR2 SNEGSKA (reference sequence). The CDR3 extends over 12 amino acids. The CDR3 coding sequence is TGCAGTGCCAACATGGGGGGTATTGGCTACACCTTC. Translating it yields CSANMGGIGYTF.

CDR3 loop: CASSLGQGVKLFF. The CDR3 region has the DNA TGTGCCAGCAGCCTCGGGCAGGGTGTAAAACTGTTTTTT. The chain combines TRBV7-2 with TRBJ1-4; D perhaps matches TRBD1 (5 bases). The CDR3 length is 13 residues. Germline-derived CDR1 and CDR2 are SGHTA and FQGNSA. The ends were cut back, 5 bases at V and 10 bases at J, with 14 bases in the middle.

CDR3 region: CASSLGEQGVETQYF. CDR3 coding DNA: TGTGCCAGCAGTTTGGGGGAACAGGGGGTAGAGACCCAGTACTTC. The V and J genes are TRBV12-3 or TRBV12-4 and TRBJ2-5; 8 positions match TRBD1. V was pared by 3 bases and J by 4 bases, with 7 bases of the junction left unmatched. CDR3 length: 15 amino acids.

This clonotype was detected a few times. The rearrangement joins TRBV27 to TRBJ2-1; 7 nucleotides match TRBD1. The germline gives CDR1 MNHEY, CDR2 SMNVEV (reference sequence). J was trimmed by 6 bases and V by 6 bases; bases with no gene match: 11. The CDR3 length is 15 residues. This CDR3 reads CASSRPGDRANEQFF. The CDR3 coding sequence is TGTGCCAGCAGCCGCCCCGGAGACAGGGCCAATGAGCAGTTCTTC.

CDR3 sequence (DNA): TGTGCCAGCAGTTTATTTACAGGGGTCGGACATGAGCAGTTCTTC. Amino acids: CASSLFTGVGHEQFF. J is TRBJ2-1 and V is TRBV28; 7 bases match TRBD1. V trimming: 1 base; J trimming: 8 bases; junction bases outside the gene matches: 8. CDR1 and CDR2 from the germline V gene are MDHEN and SYDVKM. The CDR3 runs to 15 residues.

This clonotype was counted at least ten times. The genes are TRBV12-3 or TRBV12-4 and TRBJ2-7; D unresolved. This CDR3 is 13 amino acids long. Trimming stripped 6 bases from V and 2 bases from J, with 11 bases between. CDR3 amino acids: CASRASTAYEQYF. The CDR3 nucleotides read TGTGCCAGCAGGGCGAGTACGGCCTACGAGCAGTACTTC.

In its sample, this clonotype was seen a few times. The chain uses TRBV14 and TRBJ1-2; 7 bases map to TRBD1. The CDR3 covers 14 residues. J lost 3 bases, V lost 4 bases, and 5 bases had no gene match. CDR1 and CDR2 from the germline V gene are SGHDN and FVKESK. The CDR3 DNA is TGTGCCAGCAGCCCGCAGGGGGTCTACTATGGCTACACCTTC. Protein product: CASSPQGVYYGYTF.

The table lists this clonotype with a few counts. V usage is TRBV28 and J usage is TRBJ2-7, with TRBD2 matching over 12 bases. This CDR3 has 17 residues. The J segment lost 5 bases and the V segment lost 5 bases, leaving 13 bases of the junction unmatched. Per the germline V gene, CDR1 is MDHEN and CDR2 is SYDVKM. Here the CDR3 DNA reads TGTGCCAGCAGTCCACGTTTCGGACTAGCGGGATACGACGAGCAGTACTTC. This encodes CASSPRFGLAGYDEQYF.

This chain links TRBV18 with TRBJ1-4; TRBD1 is a possible D gene (6 bases). V was trimmed by 3 bases and J by 6 bases, leaving 11 bases between them. The germline V gene encodes CDR1 KGHSH and CDR2 LQKENI. CDR3 size: 14 residues. CDR3: CASSPRGFDEKLFF. The CDR3, as DNA: TGTGCCAGCTCACCCAGGGGATTTGATGAAAAACTGTTTTTT.